Listed here are 19 T cell receptor beta chains from one sample, sequenced in a study of shared clonotypes between healthy human individuals. Produced via immunoSEQ multiplex PCR; TCRdb's table is partial and in-frame only. The profile covers millions of clones, with 90% to 95% appearing a single time and roughly 0.13% taken by the ten largest. Specimen: naive CD4+ T cells sorted from blood. As for subset: CD45RA+ positively selected. The receptors derive from a young man in good health.

J is TRBJ1-1 and V is TRBV25-1; a possible D gene is TRBD1 (5 bases). Germline V gives CDR1 MGHDK, CDR2 SYGVNS. CDR3 size: 16 residues. Deletions cut 2 bases from V and 1 base from J, with 14 bases between. Written as DNA, the CDR3 is TGTGCCAGCAGTGAACCGGGGCGAGGGCCGAACACTGAAGCTTTCTTT. Its protein product is CASSEPGRGPNTEAFF.

The chain couples TRBV18 to TRBJ2-7; 8 nucleotides agree with TRBD1. The V gene's germline CDR1 is KGHSH and CDR2 LQKENI. The J segment lost 6 bases and the V segment lost 3 bases, leaving 10 bases of the junction unmatched. CDR3 length: 15 residues. The CDR3 here is CASSPLQGATLEQYF. In DNA, the CDR3 is TGTGCCAGCTCACCTCTTCAGGGGGCTACCCTCGAGCAGTACTTC. The complete variable domain, with remaining parts taken from reference TRBV18 and TRBJ2-7, reads NAGVMQNPRHLVRRRGQEARLRCSPMKGHSHVYWYRQLPEEGLKFMVYLQKENIIDESGMPKERFSAEFPKEGPSILRIQQVVRGDSAAYFCASSPLQGATLEQYFGPGTRLTVT.

This chain joins TRBV7-8 and TRBJ2-1, with D hard to call. V dropped 0 bases and J dropped 0 bases, with 12 bases sitting between them. CDR1 is SGHVS and CDR2 is FQNEAQ in the germline V gene. The CDR3 spans 17 residues. The CDR3 nucleotides read TGTGCCAGCAGCTTAGCGGAAGCGCTTAGCTCCTACAATGAGCAGTTCTTC. It encodes CASSLAEALSSYNEQFF.

The sample holds one count of this clone. A much larger clone lies a single base off, so this may be a read error. The rearrangement joins TRBV7-9 to TRBJ2-7, with a tentative D call TRBD2 (5 bases). V shed 4 bases and J shed 2 bases, with 12 bases lying between them. The CDR3 runs 14 residues. CDR1 SEHNR and CDR2 FQNEAQ come from the germline V gene (reference sequence). CDR3 DNA sequence: TGTGCCAGCAGCTCGACTATACCTCCCTACGAGCAGTACTTC. This encodes CASSSTIPPYEQYF.

J is TRBJ2-7 and V is TRBV7-2, with a tentative D call TRBD2 (6 bases). Looked up from germline, CDR1 is SGHTA and CDR2 is FQGNSA. The CDR3 consists of 14 residues. Trimming took off 1 base at V and 4 bases at J, with 11 bases between the two ends. CDR3 DNA sequence: TGTGCCAGCAGCTTAGGGACTGCGGGATACGAGCAGTACTTC. Its translation: CASSLGTAGYEQYF.

This clone was recorded once. The chain combines TRBV28 with TRBJ1-1; D is possibly TRBD1 (6 bases). Between the trimmed V and J ends, which lost 2 bases and 7 bases, there was a span of 11 bases. Germline V gene data show CDR1 as MDHEN and CDR2 as SYDVKM. The CDR3 is 13 residues long. The CDR3 DNA follows: TGTGCCAGCAGTTTAGGACAGAACTTTGAAGCTTTCTTT. Protein sequence: CASSLGQNFEAFF.

The chain has TRBV28 and TRBJ2-3, with 7 positions matching TRBD1. Germline V gene lookup returns CDR1 MDHEN and CDR2 SYDVKM. The CDR3 is made up of 14 amino acids. Unmatched junction bases numbered 8, after V lost 11 bases and J lost 0 bases. The CDR3 region is CAGRGGPSTDTQYF. As DNA, the CDR3 is TGTGCCGGGAGAGGGGGCCCCAGCACAGATACGCAGTATTTT.

CDR3 nucleotide sequence: TGTGCCGCAAAGGCGGGGGGCCACCCCGTTTCAGATACGCAGTATTTT. Its protein is CAAKAGGHPVSDTQYF. This chain joins TRBV28 and TRBJ2-3; TRBD2 matches 8 bases. This CDR3 is built from 16 residues. V lost 11 bases to trimming and J lost 4 bases; unmatched junction nucleotides: 17. Germline CDR1 and CDR2: MDHEN and SYDVKM.

V gene TRBV28 combines with J gene TRBJ1-2, with a weak D call TRBD1 (5 bases). Trimming removed 5 bases at V and 5 bases at J, with 21 bases between. CDR1 and CDR2 from the germline V gene are MDHEN and SYDVKM. The CDR3 has 16 residues. CDR3 protein: CASSPGGWDGRYGYTF. In DNA form, the CDR3 reads TGTGCCAGCAGTCCGGGAGGATGGGACGGCAGATATGGCTACACCTTC.

J is TRBJ1-1 and V is TRBV5-1, with D uncertain. Germline CDR1 is SGHRS and CDR2 is YFSETQ. This CDR3 has 16 residues. The ends were cut back, 5 bases at V and 3 bases at J, with 20 bases in the middle. The CDR3 loop is CASSRGEFSRDTEAFF. The CDR3 bases are TGCGCCAGCAGTCGCGGGGAGTTCTCCCGGGACACTGAAGCTTTCTTT.

The rearrangement links TRBV6-5 to TRBJ1-1; no definite D call. V was clipped by 5 bases and J by 3 bases, with 16 bases between them. The CDR3 spans 15 residues. Germline-derived CDR1 and CDR2 are MNHEY and SVGAGI. CDR3 amino acids: CASSQSFSGYTEAFF. As DNA, the CDR3 is TGTGCCAGCAGTCAATCCTTTAGCGGGTACACTGAAGCTTTCTTT.

V and J are TRBV7-8 and TRBJ2-2, with D uncertain. The CDR3 consists of 12 residues. V lost 3 bases, J lost 4 bases, and 3 bases lay in between. In germline, CDR1 is SGHVS, CDR2 FQNEAQ. As DNA, the CDR3 is TGTGCCAGCAGCTTTGGCACCGGGGAGCTGTTTTTT. It is translated as CASSFGTGELFF.

The chain is built from TRBV18 and TRBJ2-7, with D perhaps matching TRBD1 or TRBD2 (5 bases each). Germline values: CDR1 KGHSH, CDR2 LQKENI. The CDR3 is 14 amino acids. V dropped 4 bases and J dropped 1 base, with 11 bases sitting between them. CDR3 sequence: CASSQPGLSYEQYF. The DNA of the CDR3 is TGTGCCAGCTCACAACCGGGGCTTTCCTACGAGCAGTACTTC.

The genes are TRBV27 and TRBJ2-6, with 9 bases aligning to TRBD1. Germline-derived CDR1 and CDR2 are MNHEY and SMNVEV (reference sequence). V lost 6 bases, J lost 2 bases, and 8 bases stayed unmatched. There are 17 residues in the CDR3. The CDR3 loop is CASSLGTGRAGANVLTF. Here the CDR3 DNA reads TGTGCCAGCAGCCTAGGGACAGGGAGGGCTGGGGCCAACGTCCTGACTTTC.

The chain uses TRBV7-2 and TRBJ1-5; D is unresolved. In germline, CDR1 is SGHTA, CDR2 FQGNSA. The CDR3 is 13 amino acids. The ends were cut back, 2 bases at V and 4 bases at J, with 6 bases in the middle. CDR3 sequence (DNA): TGTGCCAGCAGCTTAAAGAGGAATCAGCCCCAGCATTTT. It is translated as CASSLKRNQPQHF.

V and J are TRBV9 and TRBJ1-1; weak D call: TRBD1 (5 bases). V was trimmed by 4 bases and J by 0 bases, leaving 13 bases between them. This CDR3 contains 15 residues. Germline-derived CDR1 and CDR2 are SGDLS and YYNGEE. The CDR3 loop reads CASSPQGRLNTEAFF. The CDR3 bases are TGTGCCAGCAGCCCCCAGGGACGGTTGAACACTGAAGCTTTCTTT.

This chain links TRBV5-1 with TRBJ2-7; D perhaps matches TRBD2 (6 bases). The CDR3 covers 15 residues. Trimming took off 2 bases at V and 7 bases at J, with 19 bases between the two ends. Per germline, CDR1 SGHRS and CDR2 YFSETQ. The CDR3 DNA reads TGCGCCAGCAGCTTCTGGGACCCGAAGGCGGGGGAGCAGTACTTC. The encoded protein is CASSFWDPKAGEQYF.

This chain links TRBV7-2 with TRBJ1-2; no definite D call. V was cut by 5 bases and J by 4 bases, with 8 bases left in between. Per germline, CDR1 SGHTA and CDR2 FQGNSA. This CDR3 region has 12 residues. CDR3 in DNA: TGTGCCAGCAGCCCCGGAAGCTATGGCTACACCTTC. Protein product: CASSPGSYGYTF.

The gene calls are TRBV6-5 and TRBJ2-2; TRBD2 matches 7 bases. Germline trimming cut 9 bases from V and 2 bases from J; bases unmatched to any gene: 6. CDR1 is MNHEY, CDR2 SVGAGI, per germline. The CDR3 totals 14 residues. CDR3 amino acids: CASSMGLNTGELFF. The CDR3 DNA reads as TGTGCCAGTTCCATGGGACTAAACACCGGGGAGCTGTTTTTT.